This TCR beta chain was sequenced during a study of OX40 agonist ivuxolimab in advanced cancers. Study-wide context: Patients in dose escalation had liver, melanoma, kidney or head and neck cancers.

The germline gives CDR1 SGHNT, CDR2 YYREEE (reference sequence). The CDR3 has 17 residues. Trimming took 4 bases from V and 4 from J; bases not matched to a gene: 17. Libraries were prepared by immunoSEQ multiplex PCR; TCRdb keeps only in-frame clonotypes and omits some of them. Of around 19,000 clones in the sample, less than 90% were seen once. Study-level findings and limits: CD4+ and CD8+ blood T cells expanded clonally by week 6 at 0.1 to 3.0 mg/kg. Those patients achieving a partial response at 0.1-3.0 mg/kg showed among the lowest clonal expansion.

This clone was counted a few times. The target antigen is unknown. Excluded were patients having autoimmune disease history or systemic immunosuppression. The sequence came from an adult with an advanced solid tumor such as melanoma, head and neck, liver or kidney cancer. The sequencing used CD4+ or CD8+ T cells sorted from blood, collected in a trial of the OX40 agonist ivuxolimab. The genes are TRBV5-4 and TRBJ2-7, with TRBD1 matching over 7 bases. This CDR3 reads CASSEFESPGTEYEQYF. DNA for the CDR3: TGTGCCAGCAGCGAGTTCGAAAGCCCCGGGACAGAATACGAGCAGTACTTC.